Below are 3 T cell receptor beta chains sequenced from a single sample in a study of blood T cell repertoires in COVID-19. Only in-frame clones appear in the TCRdb table, and some are missing; sequencing was by immunoSEQ multiplex PCR. The table includes about 90,000 clones, 80% to 90% detected once. The sequenced sample consisted of peripheral blood. The receptors here all came from an older man with active or convalescent COVID-19.

The chain joins TRBV7-9 to TRBJ2-2; D not certain. The ends were cut back, 5 bases at V and 7 bases at J, with 8 bases in the middle. CDR1 SEHNR and CDR2 FQNEAQ come from the germline V gene (reference sequence). CDR3 length equals 12 residues. CDR3 DNA sequence: TGTGCCAGCAGCCTCGAGGTCGGGGAGCTGTTTTTT. It encodes CASSLEVGELFF.

The chain uses TRBV19 and TRBJ2-1; D unresolved. The germline gives CDR1 LNHDA, CDR2 SQIVND (reference sequence). The CDR3 spans 15 residues. V was pared by 3 bases and J by 4 bases, with 13 bases between. The CDR3 spells CASSIPLNSYNEQFF. CDR3 in DNA: TGTGCCAGTAGTATCCCTCTAAACAGTTACAATGAGCAGTTCTTC.

The chain joins TRBV27 to TRBJ1-1; D possibly corresponds to TRBD1 (5 bases). Per the germline V gene, CDR1 is MNHEY and CDR2 is SMNVEV (reference sequence). The V end was cut by 3 bases, the J end by 0 bases, with 8 bases between. The CDR3 has 14 residues. This CDR3 reads CASSFGQLNTEAFF. CDR3 DNA: TGTGCCAGCAGTTTCGGACAATTGAACACTGAAGCTTTCTTT.